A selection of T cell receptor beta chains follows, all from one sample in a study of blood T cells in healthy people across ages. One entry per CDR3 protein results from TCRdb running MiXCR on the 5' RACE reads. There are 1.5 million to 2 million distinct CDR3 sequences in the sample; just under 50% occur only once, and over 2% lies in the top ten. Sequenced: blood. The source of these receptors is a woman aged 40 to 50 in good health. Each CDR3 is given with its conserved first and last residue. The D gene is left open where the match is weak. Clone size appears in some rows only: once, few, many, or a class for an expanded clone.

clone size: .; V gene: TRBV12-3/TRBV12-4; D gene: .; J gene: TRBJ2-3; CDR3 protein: CASSSQGRARTDTQYF; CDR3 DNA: TGTGCCAGCAGTTCCCAGGGAAGAGCGAGAACAGATACGCAGTATTTT
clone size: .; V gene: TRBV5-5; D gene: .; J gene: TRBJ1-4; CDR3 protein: CASSSETETQKLFF; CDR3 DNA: TGTGCCAGCAGCTCAGAGACAGAAACCCAAAAACTGTTTTTT
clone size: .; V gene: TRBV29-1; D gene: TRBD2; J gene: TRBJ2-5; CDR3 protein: CSVLNRLAGVKYQETQYF; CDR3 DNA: TGCAGCGTCCTTAATAGACTAGCGGGGGTTAAGTACCAAGAGACCCAGTACTTC
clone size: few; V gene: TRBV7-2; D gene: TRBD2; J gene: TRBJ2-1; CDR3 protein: CASSAGRGGYNEQFF; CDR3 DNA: TGTGCCAGCAGCGCCGGACGGGGGGGCTACAATGAGCAGTTCTTC
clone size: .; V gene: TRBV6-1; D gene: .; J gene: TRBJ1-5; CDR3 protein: CASSEVQGFRNQPQHF; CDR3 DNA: TGTGCCAGCAGTGAGGTACAGGGATTTCGAAATCAGCCCCAGCATTTT
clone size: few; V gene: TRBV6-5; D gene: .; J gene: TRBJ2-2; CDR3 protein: CASSYTSGANTGELFF; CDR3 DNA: TGTGCCAGCAGTTATACCAGCGGCGCGAACACCGGGGAGCTGTTTTTT
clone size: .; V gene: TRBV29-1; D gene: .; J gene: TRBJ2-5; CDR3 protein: CSVVNPPGETQYF; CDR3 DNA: TGCAGCGTTGTGAATCCCCCGGGAGAGACCCAGTACTTC
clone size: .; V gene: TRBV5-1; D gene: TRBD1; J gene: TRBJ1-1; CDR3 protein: CASSTTRGGWTEAFF; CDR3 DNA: TGCGCCAGCAGCACTACTCGAGGGGGCTGGACTGAAGCTTTCTTT
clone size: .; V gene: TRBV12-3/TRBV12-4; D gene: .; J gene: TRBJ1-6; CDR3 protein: CATARQYNSPLHF; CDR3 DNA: TGTGCCACCGCCCGGCAGTATAATTCACCCCTCCACTTT
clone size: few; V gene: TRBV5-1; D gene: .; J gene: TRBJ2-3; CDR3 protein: CASSGSNTQYF; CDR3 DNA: TGCGCCAGCAGTGGGTCTAATACGCAGTATTTT
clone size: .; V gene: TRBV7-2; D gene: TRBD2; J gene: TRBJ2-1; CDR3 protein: CASRRENNEQFF; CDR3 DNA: TGTGCCAGCAGGCGGGAGAACAATGAGCAGTTCTTC
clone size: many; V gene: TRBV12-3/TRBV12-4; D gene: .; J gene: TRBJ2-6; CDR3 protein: CASSTWGGTGSGANVLTF; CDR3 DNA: TGTGCCAGCAGTACCTGGGGGGGCACCGGATCTGGGGCCAACGTCCTGACTTTC
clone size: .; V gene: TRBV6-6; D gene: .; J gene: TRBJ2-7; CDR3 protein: CASSPLDSPWEQYF; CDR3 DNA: TGTGCCAGCAGTCCCCTGGATAGTCCATGGGAGCAGTACTTC
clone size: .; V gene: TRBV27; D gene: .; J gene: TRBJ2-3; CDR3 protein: CASSRREADTQYF; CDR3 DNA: TGTGCCAGCAGCCGCAGAGAAGCAGATACGCAGTATTTT
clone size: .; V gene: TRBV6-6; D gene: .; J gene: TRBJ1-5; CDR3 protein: CASILSDGSNQPQHF; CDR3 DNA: TGTGCCAGCATTCTATCGGACGGTAGCAATCAGCCCCAGCATTTT
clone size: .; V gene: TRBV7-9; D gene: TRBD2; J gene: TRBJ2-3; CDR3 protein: CASSLSGGLRGDYTDTQYF; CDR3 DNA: TGTGCCAGCAGCCTTAGTGGTGGTTTGCGGGGGGATTACACAGATACGCAGTATTTT
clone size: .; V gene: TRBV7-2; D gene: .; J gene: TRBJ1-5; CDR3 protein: CASSLVATANQPQHF; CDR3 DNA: TGTGCCAGCAGCTTAGTAGCTACAGCCAATCAGCCCCAGCATTTT
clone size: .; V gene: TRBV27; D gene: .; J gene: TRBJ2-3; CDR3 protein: CASSTTYADTQYF; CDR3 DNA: TGTGCCAGCAGTACGACTTACGCAGATACGCAGTATTTT
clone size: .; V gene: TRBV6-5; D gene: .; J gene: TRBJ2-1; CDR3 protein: CASNSRPSYNEQFF; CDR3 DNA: TGTGCCAGCAACAGCAGACCCTCCTACAATGAGCAGTTCTTC
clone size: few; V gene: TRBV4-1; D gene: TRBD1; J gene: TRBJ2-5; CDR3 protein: CASSQAQGAAETQYF; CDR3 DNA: TGCGCCAGCAGCCAAGCACAGGGGGCCGCAGAGACCCAGTACTTC
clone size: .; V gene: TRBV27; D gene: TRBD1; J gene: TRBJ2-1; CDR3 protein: CASSTVQTGDNYNEQFF; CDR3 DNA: TGTGCCAGCAGTACAGTACAAACAGGGGATAACTACAATGAGCAGTTCTTC
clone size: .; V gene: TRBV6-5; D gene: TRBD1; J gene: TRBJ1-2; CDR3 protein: CASRVGQGARGYTF; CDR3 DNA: TGTGCCAGCAGGGTAGGACAGGGGGCGCGCGGCTACACCTTC
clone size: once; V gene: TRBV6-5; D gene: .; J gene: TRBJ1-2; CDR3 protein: CASSLAGKPYGYTF; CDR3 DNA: TGTGCCAGCAGTTTGGCAGGGAAACCCTATGGCTACACCTTC
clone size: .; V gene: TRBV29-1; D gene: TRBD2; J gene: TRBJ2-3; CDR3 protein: CSAASGGFDTQYF; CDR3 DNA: TGCAGCGCTGCTAGCGGGGGGTTCGATACGCAGTATTTT
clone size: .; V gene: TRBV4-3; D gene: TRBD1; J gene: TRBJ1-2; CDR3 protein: CASSHYTVTGDYGYTF; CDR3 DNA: TGCGCCAGCAGCCATTACACCGTCACAGGGGACTATGGCTACACCTTC
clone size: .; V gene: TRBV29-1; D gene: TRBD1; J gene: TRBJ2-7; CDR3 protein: CSVTPSGTGGLKYF; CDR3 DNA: TGCAGCGTTACACCATCCGGGACAGGGGGCCTAAAGTACTTC
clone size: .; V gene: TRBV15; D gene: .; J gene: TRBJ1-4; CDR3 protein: CATSSWNEKLFF; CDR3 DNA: TGTGCCACCAGCAGCTGGAATGAAAAACTGTTTTTT
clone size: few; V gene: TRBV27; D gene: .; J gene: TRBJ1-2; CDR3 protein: CASAGAGAVNYGYTF; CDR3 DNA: TGTGCCAGCGCCGGGGCGGGGGCAGTAAACTATGGCTACACCTTC
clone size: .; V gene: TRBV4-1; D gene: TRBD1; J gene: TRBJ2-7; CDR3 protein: CASSSDRGTNEQYF; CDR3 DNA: TGCGCCAGCTCTTCGGACAGGGGTACGAACGAGCAGTACTTC
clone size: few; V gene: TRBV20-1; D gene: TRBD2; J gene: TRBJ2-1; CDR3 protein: CSASGPGLAKQFF; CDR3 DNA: TGCAGTGCTAGTGGACCGGGACTAGCGAAGCAGTTCTTC
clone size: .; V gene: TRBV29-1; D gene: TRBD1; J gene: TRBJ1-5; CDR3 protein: CSVRQGGTNQPQHF; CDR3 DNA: TGCAGCGTAAGACAGGGGGGAACGAATCAGCCCCAGCATTTT
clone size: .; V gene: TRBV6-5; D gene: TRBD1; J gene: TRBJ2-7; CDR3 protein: CASRGQEANVYEQYF; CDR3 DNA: TGTGCCAGCAGGGGACAGGAGGCGAATGTTTACGAGCAGTACTTC
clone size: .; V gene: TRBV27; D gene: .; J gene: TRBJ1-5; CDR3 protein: CASTFRGGQPQHF; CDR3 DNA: TGTGCCAGCACATTTAGGGGGGGTCAGCCCCAGCATTTT
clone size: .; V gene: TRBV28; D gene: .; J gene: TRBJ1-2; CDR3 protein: CASSLAGLKNGYTF; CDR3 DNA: TGTGCCAGCAGTTTAGCGGGGCTGAAGAATGGCTACACCTTC
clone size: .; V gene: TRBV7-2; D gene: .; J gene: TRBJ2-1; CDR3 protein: CASSLSLSQNEQFF; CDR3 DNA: TGTGCCAGCAGCTTGTCCCTGAGTCAAAATGAGCAGTTCTTC
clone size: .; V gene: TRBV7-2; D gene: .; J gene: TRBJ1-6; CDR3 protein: CASSRPGSPSPLHF; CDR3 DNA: TGTGCCAGCAGTCGACCTGGATCGCCTTCACCCCTCCACTTT
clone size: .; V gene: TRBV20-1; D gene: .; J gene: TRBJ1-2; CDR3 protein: CSARVTGPSVYTF; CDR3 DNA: TGCAGTGCTAGAGTTACGGGTCCGAGCGTCTACACCTTC
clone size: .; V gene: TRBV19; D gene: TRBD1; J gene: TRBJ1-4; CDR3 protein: CASSLTGIATNEKLFF; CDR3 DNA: TGTGCCAGTAGTCTGACAGGGATAGCGACTAATGAAAAACTGTTTTTT
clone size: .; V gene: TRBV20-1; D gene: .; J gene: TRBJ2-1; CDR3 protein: CSASTGGGFNEQFF; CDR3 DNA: TGCAGTGCCTCTACAGGCGGAGGGTTCAATGAGCAGTTCTTC
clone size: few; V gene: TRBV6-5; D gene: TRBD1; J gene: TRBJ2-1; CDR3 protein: CASSFDRGTNNEQFF; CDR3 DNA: TGTGCCAGCAGCTTCGACAGGGGGACTAACAATGAGCAGTTCTTC
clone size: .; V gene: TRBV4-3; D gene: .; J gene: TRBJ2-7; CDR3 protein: CASSTGLGENNEQYF; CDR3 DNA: TGCGCCAGCAGCACGGGACTCGGGGAAAACAATGAGCAGTACTTC
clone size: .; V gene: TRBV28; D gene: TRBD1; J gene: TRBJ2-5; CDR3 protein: CASSLWGGQGRRETQYF; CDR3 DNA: TGTGCCAGCAGTTTATGGGGAGGACAGGGGAGAAGGGAGACCCAGTACTTC
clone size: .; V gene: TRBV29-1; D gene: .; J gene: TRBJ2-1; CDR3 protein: CSVVGRAYNEQFF; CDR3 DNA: TGCAGCGTTGTGGGACGGGCCTACAATGAGCAGTTCTTC
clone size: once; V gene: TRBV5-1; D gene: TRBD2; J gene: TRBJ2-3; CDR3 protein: CASSKTSGGVNTQYF; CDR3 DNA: TGCGCCAGCAGCAAGACTAGCGGGGGGGTCAATACGCAGTATTTT
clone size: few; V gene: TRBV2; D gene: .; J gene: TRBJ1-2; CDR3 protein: CASMRQGYGYTF; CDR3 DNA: TGTGCCAGCATGAGGCAGGGCTATGGCTACACCTTC
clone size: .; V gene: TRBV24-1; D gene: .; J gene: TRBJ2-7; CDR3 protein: CATSDRTSGPYNEQYF; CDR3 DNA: TGTGCCACCAGTGATCGGACGTCAGGGCCCTACAATGAGCAGTACTTC
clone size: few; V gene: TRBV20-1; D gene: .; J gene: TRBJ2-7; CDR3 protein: CSATAGVAAYEQYF; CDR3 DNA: TGCAGTGCTACGGCAGGGGTAGCGGCATACGAGCAGTACTTC
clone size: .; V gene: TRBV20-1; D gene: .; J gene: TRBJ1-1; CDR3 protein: CSAREAGTGYGTEAFF; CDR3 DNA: TGCAGTGCTAGAGAGGCGGGAACAGGGTATGGCACTGAAGCTTTCTTT
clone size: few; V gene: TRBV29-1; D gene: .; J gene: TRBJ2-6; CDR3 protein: CSVMNRTSSGANVLTF; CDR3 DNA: TGCAGCGTCATGAACAGGACCAGCTCTGGGGCCAACGTCCTGACTTTC
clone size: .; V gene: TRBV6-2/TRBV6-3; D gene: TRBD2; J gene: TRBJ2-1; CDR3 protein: CASQLAGAYNEQFF; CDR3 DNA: TGTGCCAGTCAACTAGCGGGGGCCTACAATGAGCAGTTCTTC